Detailed here is one T cell receptor (beta chain). Its specificity is not known. TCRdb itself ran the RT-PCR reads through MiXCR, one entry per CDR3 protein. The table shows 550,000 to 800,000 distinct CDR3 sequences, with approximately 13% occurring only once. This entry belongs to a study of response to subunit inactivated influenza vaccine. Germline values: CDR1 SQVTM, CDR2 ANQGSEA. V gave up 3 bases and J gave up 2 bases, with 11 bases separating them. The CDR3 consists of 13 residues. General observations from the study: The study's authors posited that every seasonal influenza vaccination enlists few new T cells.

The rearrangement links TRBV29-1 to TRBJ2-7, with no clear D. The TCR originated in a man in his forties or fifties who received an inactivated influenza vaccine. This material consisted of PBMCs from blood, taken roughly 2 weeks before vaccination. CDR3 nucleotides: TGCAGCGTTGAGAGTCGACGCCCCTACGAGCAGTACTTC. It encodes CSVESRRPYEQYF.